These 5 T cell receptor beta chains originate from one sample sequenced in a study of blood T cells in healthy people across ages. It was with a sample-barcoded 5' primer and a J-beta primer mix that a second PCR of about 6 to 11 cycles was run. Using its own MiXCR run on the 5' RACE reads, TCRdb lists one record per CDR3 protein. The table shows hundreds of thousands of distinct CDR3 sequences, with roughly 50% occurring only once. Sequencing was performed on blood. Receptors originate from a woman aged 60-70 years in good health.

The V call is TRBV20-1, the J call TRBJ1-6; perhaps TRBD1 as D (5 bases). Germline V gene data show CDR1 as DFQATT and CDR2 as SNEGSKA (reference sequence). Trimming shortened V by 6 bases and J by 2 bases, and 11 bases separated the two germline ends. The CDR3 is 14 residues long. The CDR3 sequence is CSAKGPTYNSPLHF. The CDR3 bases are TGCAGTGCCAAGGGGCCTACCTATAATTCACCCCTCCACTTT.

This clonotype was observed a few times. The rearrangement joins TRBV4-2 to TRBJ2-3; TRBD2 matches 8 bases. V dropped 0 bases and J dropped 2; count of bases not matched to a gene: 4. CDR1 LGHNA and CDR2 YNFKEQ come from the germline V gene. CDR3 length equals 16 residues. The CDR3 nucleotides read TGTGCCAGCAGCCAAGATACTAGCGGACACACAGATACGCAGTATTTT. Residues: CASSQDTSGHTDTQYF.

This rearrangement joins TRBV6-5 to TRBJ1-5; weak D call: TRBD1 (5 bases). The germline gives CDR1 MNHEY, CDR2 SVGAGI. V lost 4 bases to trimming and J lost 2 bases, with 12 bases between them. The CDR3 runs 15 residues. CDR3 sequence: CASSLGLGGNQPQHF. The CDR3 nucleotides are TGTGCCAGCAGTTTGGGACTGGGCGGCAATCAGCCCCAGCATTTT.

This clonotype was detected a few times. This chain uses TRBV4-3 with TRBJ2-3, with TRBD1 identical over 8 bases. The CDR3 runs 17 residues. Germline CDR1 LGHNA, CDR2 YSLEER. Trimming took 0 bases from V and 0 from J; bases not matched to a gene: 5. The CDR3 DNA reads TGCGCCAGCAGCCAAGAATGGACAGGGTGGAGCACAGATACGCAGTATTTT. Residues: CASSQEWTGWSTDTQYF.

The chain joins TRBV28 to TRBJ1-2; D unclear. The CDR3 spans 11 residues. Trimming removed 8 bases from V and 6 bases from J, with 10 bases in between. Germline V gives CDR1 MDHEN, CDR2 SYDVKM. DNA of the CDR3: TGTGCCAGCCGGGTGAACCATGGCTACACCTTC. Amino acids: CASRVNHGYTF.